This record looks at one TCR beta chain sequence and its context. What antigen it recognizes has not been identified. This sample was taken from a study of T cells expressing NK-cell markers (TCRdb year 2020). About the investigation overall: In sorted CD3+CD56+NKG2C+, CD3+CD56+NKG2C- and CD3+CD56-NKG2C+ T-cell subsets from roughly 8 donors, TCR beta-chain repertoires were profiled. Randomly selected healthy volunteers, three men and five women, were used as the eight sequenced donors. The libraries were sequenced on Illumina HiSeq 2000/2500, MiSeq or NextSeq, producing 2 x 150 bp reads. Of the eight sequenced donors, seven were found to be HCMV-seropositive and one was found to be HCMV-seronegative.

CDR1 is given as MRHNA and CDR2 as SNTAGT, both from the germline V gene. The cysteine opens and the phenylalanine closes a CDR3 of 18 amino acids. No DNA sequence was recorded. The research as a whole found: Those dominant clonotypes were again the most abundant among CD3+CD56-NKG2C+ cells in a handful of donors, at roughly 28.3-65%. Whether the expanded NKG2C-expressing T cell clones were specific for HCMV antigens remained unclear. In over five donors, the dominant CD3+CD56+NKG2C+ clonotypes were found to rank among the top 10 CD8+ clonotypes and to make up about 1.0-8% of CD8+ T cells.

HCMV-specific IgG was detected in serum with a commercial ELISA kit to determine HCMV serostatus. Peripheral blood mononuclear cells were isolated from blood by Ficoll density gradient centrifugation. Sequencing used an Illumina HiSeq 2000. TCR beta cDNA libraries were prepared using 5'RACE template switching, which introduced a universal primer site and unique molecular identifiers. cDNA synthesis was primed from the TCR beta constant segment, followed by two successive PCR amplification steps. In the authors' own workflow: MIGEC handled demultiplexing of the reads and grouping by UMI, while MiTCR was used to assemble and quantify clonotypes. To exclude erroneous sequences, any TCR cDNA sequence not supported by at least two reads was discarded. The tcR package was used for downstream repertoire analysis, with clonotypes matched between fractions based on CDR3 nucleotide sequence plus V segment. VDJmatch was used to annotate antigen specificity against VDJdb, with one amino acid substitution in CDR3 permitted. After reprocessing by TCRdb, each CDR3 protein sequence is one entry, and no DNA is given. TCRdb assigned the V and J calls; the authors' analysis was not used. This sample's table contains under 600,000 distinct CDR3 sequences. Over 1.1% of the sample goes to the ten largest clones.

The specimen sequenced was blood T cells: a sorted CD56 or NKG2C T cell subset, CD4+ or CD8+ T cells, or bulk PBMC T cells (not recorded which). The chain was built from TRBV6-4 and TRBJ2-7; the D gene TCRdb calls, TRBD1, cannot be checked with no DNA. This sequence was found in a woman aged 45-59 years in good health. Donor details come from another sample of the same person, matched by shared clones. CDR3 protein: CASTDFERGIHTHYEQYF.